Listed below are T cell receptor beta chains from one sample, sequenced in a study of ipilimumab plus nivolumab after autologous stem cell transplantation. Assay: immunoSEQ multiplex PCR; the TCRdb copy retains only in-frame clones and omits some. The profile covers thousands of clones, with about 80% appearing a single time and roughly 17% taken by the ten largest. Specimen: PBMCs, collected in a trial of ipilimumab plus nivolumab as post-transplant consolidation. The receptors derive from a male donor with multiple myeloma. Each CDR3 is given with its conserved first and last residue. The D gene is left open where the match is weak. Some rows have no size entry. The others give once, few or many, or a class for an expanded clone.

>TRBV9|NA|TRBJ2-2|TRBD1
CASSVGIGGRGSSGELFF
TGTGCCAGCAGCGTAGGGATCGGTGGCAGGGGGTCGTCCGGGGAGCTGTTTTTT
>TRBV19|NA|TRBJ1-3|NA
CAGHGSPGNTIYF
TGTGCCGGCCACGGATCCCCTGGAAACACCATATATTTT
>TRBV7-9|NA|TRBJ2-3|TRBD2
CASSLLAADTQYF
TGTGCCAGCAGCTTGCTAGCGGCAGATACGCAGTATTTT
>TRBV5-6|NA|TRBJ2-5|TRBD2
CASRLGLAETQETQYF
TGTGCCAGCAGACTCGGACTAGCGGAGACTCAAGAGACCCAGTACTTC
>TRBV28|NA|TRBJ2-6|TRBD1
CASSSVGDRASGANVLTF
TGTGCCAGCAGTTCCGTGGGGGACAGGGCCTCTGGGGCCAACGTCCTGACTTTC
>TRBV6-6|few|TRBJ2-7|NA
CASSSQGPDEQYF
TGTGCCAGCAGTTCGCAGGGGCCCGACGAGCAGTACTTC
>TRBV4-1|NA|TRBJ1-4|TRBD1
CASSQVTGATNEKLFF
TGCGCCAGCAGCCAGGTTACAGGGGCAACTAATGAAAAACTGTTTTTT
>TRBV6-4|NA|TRBJ2-5|TRBD2
CASSVLAGVMETQYF
TGTGCCAGCAGTGTTCTAGCGGGGGTTATGGAGACCCAGTACTTC
>TRBV7-8|medium-sized|TRBJ2-2|NA
CASSLVDTGELFF
TGTGCCAGCAGCTTAGTGGATACCGGGGAGCTGTTTTTT
>TRBV27|NA|TRBJ2-3|NA
CASSILPSLDTQYF
TGTGCCAGCAGCATTCTACCGTCGTTGGATACGCAGTATTTT
>TRBV2|once|TRBJ1-6|NA
CAIRSSYNSPLHF
TGTGCCATCCGGAGCTCCTATAATTCACCCCTCCACTTT
>TRBV10-3|NA|TRBJ1-5|NA
CAISESRTLNGQPQHF
TGTGCCATCAGTGAGTCTCGGACTCTTAATGGTCAGCCCCAGCATTTT
>TRBV27|few|TRBJ2-3|TRBD2
CASSLGLAGVTDTQYF
TGTGCCAGCAGTTTGGGACTAGCGGGCGTCACAGATACGCAGTATTTT
>TRBV6-5|NA|TRBJ1-2|NA
CASCKATFYGYTF
TGTGCCAGCTGTAAGGCGACCTTCTATGGCTACACCTTC
>TRBV13|few|TRBJ2-7|NA
CASSPEDEQYF
TGTGCCAGCAGCCCCGAGGACGAGCAGTACTTC
>TRBV4-1|few|TRBJ2-1|NA
CASSQEWGGVDNEQFF
TGCGCCAGCAGCCAAGAGTGGGGGGGCGTGGACAATGAGCAGTTCTTC
>TRBV19|NA|TRBJ2-7|TRBD2
CASSTSGGGHEQYF
TGTGCCAGTAGTACTAGCGGGGGAGGCCACGAGCAGTACTTC
>TRBV6-4|NA|TRBJ2-1|NA
CASSQQGSNEQFF
TGTGCCAGCAGTCAACAGGGCTCCAATGAGCAGTTCTTC
>TRBV12-5|NA|TRBJ1-1|NA
CASGLGAGLNTEAFF
TGTGCTAGTGGTTTGGGAGCAGGATTGAACACTGAAGCTTTCTTT
>TRBV7-2|large|TRBJ2-1|NA
CASSPTPGNEQFF
TGTGCCAGCAGCCCAACGCCGGGTAATGAGCAGTTCTTC
>TRBV5-6|medium-sized|TRBJ2-7|NA
CASSLEGIRRSYEQYF
TGTGCCAGCAGCTTGGAAGGGATCCGGAGAAGCTACGAGCAGTACTTC
>TRBV9|NA|TRBJ2-7|NA
CASSPHKDRVDYEQYF
TGTGCCAGCAGCCCACACAAGGACAGAGTCGACTACGAGCAGTACTTC
>TRBV7-2|NA|TRBJ1-5|NA
CASSLWEYNQPQHF
TGTGCCAGCAGCTTATGGGAGTATAATCAGCCCCAGCATTTT
>TRBV28|NA|TRBJ2-7|NA
CASSLCYREAYEQYF
TGTGCCAGCAGTTTATGCTACAGGGAGGCGTACGAGCAGTACTTC
>TRBV25-1|few|TRBJ2-7|NA
CASSEYGGVTYEQYF
TGTGCCAGCAGTGAATATGGAGGGGTAACCTACGAGCAGTACTTC
>TRBV5-1|NA|TRBJ1-1|NA
CASSLAGMNTEAFF
TGCGCCAGCAGCTTAGCGGGAATGAACACTGAAGCTTTCTTT
>TRBV5-4|NA|TRBJ2-5|TRBD2
CASSFWGGGQETQYF
TGTGCCAGCAGCTTTTGGGGGGGTGGCCAAGAGACCCAGTACTTC
>TRBV6-1|NA|TRBJ2-7|TRBD1
CASSEGTGTAYEQYF
TGTGCCAGCAGTGAGGGAACCGGGACAGCCTACGAGCAGTACTTC
>TRBV11-1|NA|TRBJ2-1|NA
CASSLEDGGEQFF
TGTGCCAGCAGCTTAGAAGATGGGGGTGAGCAGTTCTTC
>TRBV28|NA|TRBJ1-2|TRBD1
CASRPTGNYGYTF
TGTGCCAGCAGGCCGACAGGGAACTATGGCTACACCTTC
>TRBV5-4|NA|TRBJ2-3|TRBD1
CASSTRTGATTDTQYF
TGTGCCAGCAGCACGAGGACAGGGGCGACCACAGATACGCAGTATTTT
>TRBV5-1|NA|TRBJ1-1|NA
CASSLVWGAGTEAFF
TGCGCCAGCAGCTTGGTTTGGGGGGCTGGGACTGAAGCTTTCTTT
>TRBV4-2|NA|TRBJ2-2|NA
CASSLDAGQNTGELFF
TGTGCCAGCAGCCTCGACGCAGGGCAGAACACCGGGGAGCTGTTTTTT
>TRBV6-5|NA|TRBJ1-2|NA
CASSFSRRDYGYTF
TGTGCCAGCAGTTTCTCCAGGCGAGACTATGGCTACACCTTC
>TRBV28|NA|TRBJ2-6|TRBD2
CASSRPGGSNVLTF
TGTGCCAGCAGTAGGCCGGGGGGGTCCAACGTCCTGACTTTC
>TRBV9|NA|TRBJ1-1|NA
CASSPPDTEAFF
TGTGCCAGCAGCCCGCCGGACACTGAAGCTTTCTTT
>TRBV2|NA|TRBJ2-2|NA
CASKEGAGELFF
TGTGCCAGCAAGGAGGGGGCCGGGGAGCTGTTTTTT
>TRBV5-1|few|TRBJ1-6|TRBD1
CASSLEGQDNSPLHF
TGCGCCAGCAGCTTGGAGGGACAGGATAATTCACCCCTCCACTTT